The entry below describes one TCR beta chain. Its antigen is not known. Then a second PCR, running roughly 7 to 11 cycles, was carried out with a sample-barcoded 5' primer and a J-beta primer mix. TCRdb re-analysed the 5' RACE reads in MiXCR, keeping a single row per CDR3 protein. The table lists 1.5 million to 2 million distinct CDR3 sequences, 49% of them singletons. RNA extraction gave at least 5.5 micrograms of total RNA per sample. The sample originates from a study of blood T cells in healthy people across ages. Findings and caveats of the study: Expanded clonotype shifts may have been confounded, as the donors had an unknown CMV status. More naive CD4+ cells and higher diversity marked long-lived donors relative to aged donors. The unsorted PBMCs prevented any conclusive comparison of naive versus antigen-experienced cells.

The sequence came from a middle-aged woman in good health. Sequenced: blood.

The CDR3 DNA reads as TGTGCCAGTATAAGATCCGTCTCCTACGAGCAGTACTTC. Its translation is CASIRSVSYEQYF. This chain uses TRBV2 with TRBJ2-7; D ambiguous. Germline V gene lookup returns CDR1 SNHLY and CDR2 FYNNEI. Between the trimmed V and J ends, which lost 9 bases and 0 bases, there was a span of 12 bases. This CDR3 comprises 13 residues.